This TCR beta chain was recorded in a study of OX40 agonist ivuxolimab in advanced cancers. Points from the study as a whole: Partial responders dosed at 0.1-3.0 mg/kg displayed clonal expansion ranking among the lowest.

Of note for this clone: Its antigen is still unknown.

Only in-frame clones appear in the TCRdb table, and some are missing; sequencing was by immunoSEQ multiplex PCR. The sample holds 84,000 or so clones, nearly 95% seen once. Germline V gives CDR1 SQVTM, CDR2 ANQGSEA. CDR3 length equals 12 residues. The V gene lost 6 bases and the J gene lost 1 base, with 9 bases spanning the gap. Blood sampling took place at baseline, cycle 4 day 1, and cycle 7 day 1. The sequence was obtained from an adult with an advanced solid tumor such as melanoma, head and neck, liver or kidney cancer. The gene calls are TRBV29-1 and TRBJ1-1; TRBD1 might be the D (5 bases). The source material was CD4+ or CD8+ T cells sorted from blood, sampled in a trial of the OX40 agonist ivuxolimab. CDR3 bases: TGCAGCGTCGGGGGAGGGAACACTGAAGCTTTCTTT. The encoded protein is CSVGGGNTEAFF.